The 4 T cell receptor beta chains below come from one sample, sequenced in a study of blood T cell repertoires in COVID-19. Produced via immunoSEQ multiplex PCR; TCRdb's table is partial and in-frame only. In the table there are about 70,000 clones, more than 65% of which are singletons. The sample consisted of peripheral blood. The receptors derive from an elderly woman with active or convalescent COVID-19.

This sequence joins TRBV11-2 and TRBJ2-3, with no clear D. The CDR3 runs 15 residues. The V end was cut by 5 bases, the J end by 4 bases, with 16 bases between. Looked up from germline, CDR1 is SGHAT and CDR2 is FQNNGV. The CDR3 loop reads CASSVRTKPPDTQYF. The CDR3 DNA is TGTGCCAGCAGCGTGCGAACTAAACCCCCAGATACGCAGTATTTT. Full variable domain (rest looked up from reference TRBV11-2 and TRBJ2-3): EAGVAQSPRYKIIEKRQSVAFWCNPISGHATLYWYQQILGQGPKLLIQFQNNGVVDDSQLPKDRFSAERLKGVDSTLKIQPAKLEDSAVYLCASSVRTKPPDTQYFGPGTRLTVL.

The V call is TRBV9, the J call TRBJ2-3; 9 nucleotides align to TRBD1. The germline V gene encodes CDR1 SGDLS and CDR2 YYNGEE. V was clipped by 3 bases and J by 1 base; unmatched bases: 3. The CDR3 has 15 amino acids. As DNA, the CDR3 is TGTGCCAGCAGCGGGACAGGGGCCGGCACAGATACGCAGTATTTT. It yields the protein CASSGTGAGTDTQYF.

The chain combines TRBV7-2 with TRBJ2-1; 14 nucleotides line up with TRBD2. Losses at the gene ends were 4 bases for V and 1 base for J; bases not matched to a gene: 6. The germline V gene has CDR1 SGHTA and CDR2 FQGNSA. This CDR3 contains 18 residues. The CDR3 protein is CASSSSGLAGGSYNEQFF. The CDR3 DNA reads TGTGCCAGCAGCTCGAGCGGACTAGCGGGGGGTTCCTACAATGAGCAGTTCTTC.

As DNA, the CDR3 is TGTGCCAGCAGTTTAACGGGCAGGGGGCTCACTGAAGCTTTCTTT. This gives the protein CASSLTGRGLTEAFF. The chain links TRBV27 to TRBJ1-1; 8 bases align to TRBD1. CDR3 length: 15 residues. V gave up 2 bases and J gave up 4 bases; unmatched junction bases: 6. Germline lookup yields CDR1 MNHEY and CDR2 SMNVEV (reference sequence).